This T cell receptor (beta chain) was sequenced for a study of blood T cell repertoires in COVID-19. With 5 bases clipped from V and 4 bases from J, the junction kept 7 bases outside the gene matches. This CDR3 comprises 15 residues. Germline V gives CDR1 SGHVS, CDR2 FQNEAQ. The assay was immunoSEQ multiplex PCR, and TCRdb's table has in-frame clones only and misses some. The sample includes 9,200 or so clones, approximately 87% of them seen just once. V gene TRBV7-8 combines with J gene TRBJ2-5; 10 bases map to TRBD1. The TCR originated in a man aged 55 to 69 with acute or convalescent COVID-19. The sample taken for sequencing was peripheral blood. CDR3 sequence: CASSLGTGEVETQYF. The CDR3 coding sequence is TGTGCCAGCAGCCTTGGGACAGGGGAGGTAGAGACCCAGTACTTC. Full variable domain (outside the CDR3, taken from reference TRBV7-8 and TRBJ2-5): GAGVSQSPRYKVAKRGQDVALRCDPISGHVSLFWYQQALGQGPEFLTYFQNEAQLDKSGLPSDRFFAERPEGSVSTLKIQRTQQEDSAVYLCASSLGTGEVETQYFGPGTRLLVL.